The 6 T cell receptor beta chains in this list originate from one sample, sequenced in a study of T-cell memory formation after mild COVID-19. TCRdb independently ran MiXCR on the 5' RACE reads; one entry per CDR3 protein. The repertoire holds 170,000 or so distinct CDR3 sequences, with 31% as singletons. Material for sequencing was PBMCs or a T cell subset sorted from them (not recorded which). The receptors derive from an adult woman who had mild COVID-19 (a few samples of this study predate the infection). Cell type and time point are not known.

This chain links TRBV5-1 with TRBJ2-3; D may be TRBD2 (6 bases). The CDR3 has 15 amino acids. Between the trimmed V and J ends, which lost 2 bases and 0 bases, there was a span of 10 bases. Germline-derived CDR1 and CDR2 are SGHRS and YFSETQ. The CDR3 here is CASSFGSLSTDTQYF. In DNA form, the CDR3 reads TGCGCCAGCAGCTTCGGGAGTTTAAGCACAGATACGCAGTATTTT.

A few counts support this clonotype. This chain connects TRBV7-2 to TRBJ2-1, with no clear D. CDR1 is SGHTA and CDR2 is FQGNSA in the germline V gene. V lost 1 base to trimming and J lost 10 bases, with 11 bases between them. The CDR3 is 13 residues long. Written as DNA, the CDR3 is TGTGCCAGCAGCTTAGACTCAAGATTCGAGCAGTTCTTC. It specifies CASSLDSRFEQFF.

The sample holds a few counts of this clonotype. The chain has TRBV7-9 and TRBJ2-5, with TRBD2 as a possible D gene (5 bases). The CDR3 runs to 14 residues. The V gene lost 5 bases and the J gene lost 3 bases, with 13 bases spanning the gap. The V gene's germline CDR1 is SEHNR and CDR2 FQNEAQ (reference sequence). The CDR3 bases are TGTGCCAGCAGCCCAGCATTCGGGGAAGAGACCCAGTACTTC. This gives the protein CASSPAFGEETQYF.

This CDR3 is CASSPGTGGMYTIYF. In DNA form, the CDR3 reads TGTGCCAGCAGCCCTGGGACAGGGGGAATGTACACCATATATTTT. The genes are TRBV27 and TRBJ1-3; 11 nucleotides line up with TRBD1. Germline V CDR1 and CDR2: MNHEY, SMNVEV (reference sequence). The V and J ends lost 6 bases and 8 bases, in that order; junction bases with no gene match: 9. The CDR3 totals 15 residues.

The chain has TRBV7-8 and TRBJ2-7; TRBD2 agrees at 8 bases. J lost 2 bases, V lost 5 bases, and 11 bases had no gene match. Per germline, CDR1 SGHVS and CDR2 FQNEAQ. This CDR3 is built from 16 residues. CDR3: CASSLLAGTMPYEQYF. The CDR3 DNA reads as TGTGCCAGCAGCCTATTAGCGGGGACGATGCCCTACGAGCAGTACTTC. The complete variable domain, with remaining parts taken from reference TRBV7-8 and TRBJ2-7, reads GAGVSQSPRYKVAKRGQDVALRCDPISGHVSLFWYQQALGQGPEFLTYFQNEAQLDKSGLPSDRFFAERPEGSVSTLKIQRTQQEDSAVYLCASSLLAGTMPYEQYFGPGTRLTVT.

This chain connects TRBV7-2 to TRBJ2-5; the D gene could be TRBD1 or TRBD2 (5 bases each). CDR3 length equals 13 residues. Trimming took off 5 bases at V and 5 bases at J, with 12 bases between the two ends. From germline, CDR1 is SGHTA and CDR2 FQGNSA. The CDR3 loop reads CASSRDVGETQYF. The CDR3 DNA sequence: TGTGCCAGCAGCCGGGACGTGGGGGAGACCCAGTACTTC. Full variable domain (rest looked up from reference TRBV7-2 and TRBJ2-5): GAGVSQSPSNKVTEKGKDVELRCDPISGHTALYWYRQSLGQGLEFLIYFQGNSAPDKSGLPSDRFSAERTGGSVSTLTIQRTQQEDSAVYLCASSRDVGETQYFGPGTRLLVL.